This TCR beta chain was identified during a study of shared clonotypes between healthy human individuals. The repertoire was sequenced with immunoSEQ multiplex PCR; TCRdb's copy has only in-frame clones and lacks some. Among roughly 2.1 million clones listed, about 92% were seen once. CDR3 length: 14 residues. The V and J ends lost 5 bases and 2 bases respectively, with 14 bases between them. Germline assignment: CDR1 SGHKS and CDR2 YYEKEE (reference sequence). In the naive CD8 group, cells lacked CD45RO and were positively selected for CCR7, so terminally differentiated effector memory CD45RA+ cells were left out.

The V and J genes are TRBV5-5 and TRBJ2-7, with D tentatively TRBD1 (7 bases). The sequenced material came from naive CD8+ T cells from PBMCs. The sequence derives from a man aged 18 to 29 in good health. Some clones in this sample may be carry-over from other donors' samples. The CDR3 DNA follows: TGTGCCAGCAGTAAGGAGGGGGCTGCCTACGAGCAGTACTTC. It encodes CASSKEGAAYEQYF.